These 10 T cell receptor beta chains were all obtained from the same sample, sequenced in a study of cytomegalovirus exposure and HLA in healthy donors. With 60 Vbeta and 13 Jbeta primers, the PCR was carried out. The method was immunoSEQ multiplex PCR; TCRdb's version includes in-frame clones alone and lacks a portion of them. The repertoire holds more than 90,000 clones, 78% seen once, with less than 3.5% in the top ten. Sequenced: PBMCs. These TCRs come from a woman aged 40 to 49 in good health and CMV-seronegative.

This chain connects TRBV7-9 to TRBJ2-7; D is ambiguous. The germline CDR1 and CDR2 sequences are SEHNR and FQNEAQ (reference sequence). The V gene lost 4 bases and the J gene lost 7 bases, with 11 bases spanning the gap. The CDR3 is 12 amino acids. Written as DNA, the CDR3 is TGTGCCAGCAGCTCCGGGTTGAGAGAGCAGTACTTC. This gives the protein CASSSGLREQYF. The variable domain in full, with the rest retrieved from reference TRBV7-9 and TRBJ2-7, is DTGVSQNPRHKITKRGQNVTFRCDPISEHNRLYWYRQTLGQGPEFLTYFQNEAQLEKSRLLSDRFSAERPKGSFSTLEIQRTEQGDSAMYLCASSSGLREQYFGPGTRLTVT.

The J gene is TRBJ2-1, the V gene TRBV4-1; a possible D gene is TRBD2 (5 bases). The V end lost 0 bases, the J end lost 2 bases, and 17 bases lay between the germline ends. The CDR3 covers 18 residues. Germline V gene sequence: CDR1 MGHRA, CDR2 YSYEKL. In nucleotides, the CDR3 is TGCGCCAGCAGCCAAGAGGGTCGTGGTGCGGGTACCTACAATGAGCAGTTCTTC. It translates to CASSQEGRGAGTYNEQFF.

V and J are TRBV5-1 and TRBJ2-1; perhaps TRBD2 as D (6 bases). CDR1 SGHRS and CDR2 YFSETQ come from the germline V gene. The ends were cut back, 0 bases at V and 7 bases at J, with 17 bases in the middle. This CDR3 is 16 amino acids long. This CDR3 is CASSLGSLARANEQFF. The DNA for the CDR3 is TGCGCCAGCAGCTTGGGTTCGCTAGCGCGAGCGAATGAGCAGTTCTTC. The variable domain in full, completed from reference TRBV5-1 and TRBJ2-1, reads KAGVTQTPRYLIKTRGQQVTLSCSPISGHRSVSWYQQTPGQGLQFLFEYFSETQRNKGNFPGRFSGRQFSNSRSEMNVSTLELGDSALYLCASSLGSLARANEQFFGPGTRLTVL.

The chain has TRBV6-1 and TRBJ1-1; 10 bases line up with TRBD1. V lost 7 bases to trimming and J lost 6 bases; unmatched junction nucleotides: 8. This CDR3 has 14 amino acids. Germline CDR1 MNHNS, CDR2 SASEGT. The CDR3 loop reads CASNRQGAGPEAFF. As DNA, the CDR3 is TGTGCCAGCAATCGACAGGGGGCCGGCCCTGAAGCTTTCTTT.

The J gene is TRBJ1-5, the V gene TRBV28, with TRBD1 matching over 7 bases. After removal of 6 bases from V and 5 bases from J, the junction contained 7 bases not matched to a gene. This CDR3 is built from 14 residues. Germline V CDR1 and CDR2: MDHEN, SYDVKM. The CDR3 reads CASSSNDRDQPQHF. DNA for the CDR3: TGTGCCAGCAGCTCCAATGACAGGGATCAGCCCCAGCATTTT.

The rearrangement uses TRBV7-2 and TRBJ2-7, with D unclear. CDR3 length equals 16 residues. The V end lost 8 bases, the J end lost 7 bases, and 27 bases lay between the germline ends. CDR1 and CDR2 from the germline V gene are SGHTA and FQGNSA. Here the CDR3 reads CASGRDAATQQREQYF. In DNA, the CDR3 is TGTGCCAGCGGCCGAGATGCAGCGACCCAGCAACGAGAGCAGTACTTC.

The chain has TRBV28 and TRBJ1-4; weak D call: TRBD1 (6 bases). This CDR3 contains 16 residues. Germline values: CDR1 MDHEN, CDR2 SYDVKM. V gave up 5 bases and J gave up 6 bases, with 19 bases separating them. The CDR3 loop reads CASSPLGGGEDEKLFF. The CDR3 coding sequence is TGTGCCAGCAGTCCACTGGGAGGGGGAGAGGATGAAAAACTGTTTTTT.

The V and J genes are TRBV5-1 and TRBJ2-6, with D possibly being TRBD1 (5 bases). The CDR3 extends over 15 amino acids. Germline CDR1 SGHRS, CDR2 YFSETQ. V shed 4 bases and J shed 4 bases, with 12 bases lying between them. CDR3 sequence reads: CASSGATPGANVLTF. CDR3 DNA sequence: TGCGCCAGCAGCGGGGCTACGCCCGGGGCCAACGTCCTGACTTTC.

The chain couples TRBV29-1 to TRBJ1-2; 9 bases map to TRBD1. This CDR3 region has 14 residues. Germline values: CDR1 SQVTM, CDR2 ANQGSEA. The trim removed 6 bases at V and 8 bases at J, leaving 13 bases unmatched. CDR3 nucleotides: TGCAGCGTCCCCATCTCCGGACAGGGGACGGGCTACACCTTC. Translated: CSVPISGQGTGYTF.

The V gene is TRBV7-8, the J gene TRBJ2-7; 7 bases are shared with TRBD1. Germline V lookup: CDR1 SGHVS, CDR2 FQNEAQ. This CDR3 contains 15 residues. Unmatched junction bases numbered 8, after V lost 5 bases and J lost 1 base. The CDR3 spells CASSPTGALSYEQYF. The CDR3 region has the DNA TGTGCCAGCAGCCCCACAGGGGCCTTGTCCTACGAGCAGTACTTC.